The rows below give T cell receptor beta chains drawn from one sample of a study of T-cell reconstitution after alpha-beta-depleted transplantation in children. TCRdb reprocessed the PCR reads with MiXCR, giving one entry per CDR3 protein. The sample consists of about 980,000 distinct CDR3 sequences, about 30% of them appearing once. Specimen: PBMCs, mostly from graft donor cells, collected 360 days after TCRalphabeta/CD19-depleted stem cell transplant. These receptors originate from a boy less than two years old who had a stem cell transplant for SCID, so the T cells may come from the graft donor. CDR3s include the opening cysteine and the closing phenylalanine or tryptophan.

V gene	J gene	CDR3 protein
TRBV28	TRBJ2-5	CASSTGSEAQETQYF
TRBV11-1	TRBJ2-1	CASSTTGYEQFF
TRBV7-2	TRBJ2-1	CASSGQTRGLYNEQFF
TRBV27	TRBJ1-6	CASTTGQGGSPLHF
TRBV12-3/TRBV12-4	TRBJ2-5	CASSFSSGETQYF
TRBV20-1	TRBJ2-5	CSARIRQGHKTQYF
TRBV28	TRBJ2-7	CASSSGAGGIHEQYF
TRBV5-1	TRBJ2-6	CASSFLTGANVLTF
TRBV12-3/TRBV12-4	TRBJ2-2	CASSPRQGANTGELFF
TRBV20-1	TRBJ2-7	CSARAPGQGAYEQYF
TRBV2	TRBJ2-2	CASSFLAVTGELFF
TRBV29-1	TRBJ2-3	CSVELAGADTQYF
TRBV10-3	TRBJ1-3	CAIKQELDTIYF
TRBV12-3/TRBV12-4	TRBJ1-5	CASRLRGPPNQPQHF
TRBV24-1	TRBJ2-3	CATSDPILAGAPDTQYF
TRBV12-3/TRBV12-4	TRBJ2-7	CASSLTRDFTYEQYF
TRBV19	TRBJ1-1	CASSISSVGGETFF
TRBV29-1	TRBJ1-1	CSVAQDRWNTEAFF
TRBV12-3/TRBV12-4	TRBJ2-7	CASSHRDGVTYEQYF
TRBV12-3/TRBV12-4	TRBJ2-1	CASSPAFRGEQFF
TRBV5-1	TRBJ2-3	CASSYHGTDTQYF
TRBV9	TRBJ2-7	CASSVDPQGEQYF
TRBV20-1	TRBJ2-1	CSARSLALSYNEQFF
TRBV20-1	TRBJ2-1	CSGGVLYNEQFF
TRBV20-1	TRBJ2-7	CSATSGTSGDSWEQYF
TRBV10-1	TRBJ1-5	CASSDPRQDLQPQHF
TRBV5-5	TRBJ1-2	CASSSPSFGGYTF
TRBV24-1	TRBJ2-2	CATGGGNTGELFF